This is a list of T cell receptor beta chains from one sample in a study of blood T cell repertoires in COVID-19. Only in-frame clones appear in the TCRdb table, and some are missing; sequencing was by immunoSEQ multiplex PCR. Of around 400,000 clones listed, roughly 90% are singletons. Sequencing was done on a sample of peripheral blood. Receptor source: a middle-aged man with acute or convalescent COVID-19. CDR3s leave out the opening cysteine and the closing phenylalanine or tryptophan. The order of the fields is J gene, V gene, clone size, CDR3 length, CDR3 protein. Not all rows give a size; the values are once, few, many and, for expanded clones, a class.

j_gene: TRBJ2-1
v_gene: TRBV4-1
abundance: -
len: 16
CDR3aa: ASSLRAVGQGAMDEQF

j_gene: TRBJ2-1
v_gene: TRBV5-8
abundance: -
len: 8
CDR3aa: ASTISRVI

j_gene: TRBJ1-5
v_gene: TRBV27
abundance: -
len: 12
CDR3aa: ASSLIPGNQPQH

j_gene: TRBJ1-5
v_gene: TRBV6-5
abundance: -
len: 11
CDR3aa: ASNRGMGQPQH

j_gene: TRBJ2-7
v_gene: TRBV29-1
abundance: -
len: 11
CDR3aa: SVLQGTSYEQY

j_gene: TRBJ2-5
v_gene: TRBV7-6
abundance: -
len: 15
CDR3aa: ASSTRDTGTSQETQY

j_gene: TRBJ1-2
v_gene: TRBV10-1
abundance: once
len: 17
CDR3aa: ASSEHPTKKNRGLYGYT

j_gene: TRBJ2-2
v_gene: TRBV5-1
abundance: once
len: 15
CDR3aa: ASSWTSGRAGTGELF

j_gene: TRBJ2-7
v_gene: TRBV24-1
abundance: -
len: 14
CDR3aa: ATSLKDRVTTYEQY

j_gene: TRBJ1-5
v_gene: TRBV18
abundance: -
len: 13
CDR3aa: ASSRETGSNQPQH